These T cell receptor beta chains were read from a single sample in a study of T cells in Graves' hyperthyroidism and ophthalmopathy. TCRdb used MiXCR to reprocess the multiplex PCR reads, holding one entry per CDR3 protein. The repertoire includes hundreds of thousands of distinct CDR3 sequences, roughly a sixth of them detected once, and roughly 17% sits in the top ten. Sample: blood. The source is a woman between 45 and 65 years old with Graves' hyperthyroidism that later progressed to Graves' ophthalmopathy. Each CDR3 is given with its conserved first and last residue. Each record gives: J gene, clone size, CDR3 length, D gene, V gene, CDR3 protein, CDR3 DNA. D genes are given only for firm matches. Rows may omit the clone size; those that give it use once, few, many or a size class.

TRBJ2-5	few	14	TRBD1	TRBV6-1	CASREGQTQETQYF	TGTGCCAGCCGAGAGGGACAGACCCAAGAGACCCAGTACTTC
TRBJ1-1	few	17	TRBD1	TRBV19	CASSIRGAGGMNTEAFF	TGTGCCAGTAGTATAAGGGGTGCAGGGGGCATGAACACTGAAGCTTTCTTT
TRBJ2-7	few	14	NA	TRBV4-1	CASSQEVQDYEQYF	TGCGCCAGCAGCCAAGAGGTACAGGACTACGAGCAGTACTTC
TRBJ2-3	many	14	TRBD1	TRBV5-1	CASSWGQGADTQYF	TGCGCCAGCAGCTGGGGACAGGGAGCAGATACGCAGTATTTT
TRBJ2-5	many	15	TRBD1	TRBV10-2	CASSETGGSWETQYF	TGCGCCAGCAGTGAGACAGGGGGCTCTTGGGAGACCCAGTACTTC
TRBJ2-2	once	17	TRBD2	TRBV13	CASSLGLGLASPGELFF	TGTGCCAGCAGCTTAGGCCTGGGACTAGCGTCCCCCGGGGAGCTGTTTTTT
TRBJ2-2	few	13	NA	TRBV4-1	CASSQGAGGELFF	TGCGCCAGCAGCCAAGGGGCCGGCGGGGAGCTGTTTTTT
TRBJ2-7	few	13	TRBD2	TRBV10-3	CAINRDYDGEQYF	TGTGCCATTAACCGGGACTACGACGGCGAGCAGTACTTC
TRBJ2-5	many	16	NA	TRBV11-2	CASSLVAGSVKETQYF	TGTGCCAGCAGCTTAGTGGCAGGGTCAGTCAAAGAGACCCAGTACTTC
TRBJ1-3	few	14	TRBD1	TRBV3-1	CASKQGISGNTIYF	TGTGCCAGCAAACAGGGGATCTCTGGAAACACCATATATTTT
TRBJ2-1	many	12	NA	TRBV12-3/TRBV12-4	CASSLGGSEQFF	TGTGCCAGCAGTTTAGGGGGTAGTGAGCAGTTCTTC
TRBJ1-3	NA	15	NA	TRBV18	CASSTFGLGGNTIYF	TGTGCCAGCTCAACGTTCGGGCTGGGCGGAAACACCATATATTTT
TRBJ2-1	NA	14	NA	TRBV10-3	CAITAQGPYNEQFF	TGTGCCATCACAGCACAGGGCCCCTACAATGAGCAGTTCTTC
TRBJ1-1	many	12	TRBD1	TRBV29-1	CSGGQVNTEAFF	TGCAGCGGGGGACAGGTGAACACTGAAGCTTTCTTT
TRBJ2-5	once	15	TRBD2	TRBV19	CASSIILAEKETQYF	TGTGCCAGTAGTATCATCCTAGCGGAGAAAGAGACCCAGTACTTC
TRBJ1-1	NA	13	NA	TRBV19	CASSIERNTEAFF	TGTGCCAGTAGTATAGAGAGGAACACTGAAGCTTTCTTT
TRBJ2-3	NA	15	NA	TRBV5-1	CASSPVTGPTDTQYF	TGCGCCAGCAGCCCCGTCACTGGCCCCACAGATACGCAGTATTTT